This entry concerns a single TCR beta chain. The antigen remains undetermined. The length of the CDR3 is 15 residues. V was pared by 5 bases and J by 6 bases, with 19 bases between. Per germline, CDR1 LGHNA and CDR2 YSLEER. Amplification used 60 Vbeta primers and 13 Jbeta primers. The table came from immunoSEQ multiplex PCR; TCRdb's copy has only in-frame clones and leaves some out. The sample lists roughly 200,000 clones, nearly 80% occurring once. This sample was included in a study of cytomegalovirus exposure and HLA in healthy donors. Every donor was a healthy person donating bone marrow. General observations from the study: For cytomegalovirus status, the classifier reportedly gave diagnoses with high specificity and sensitivity.

The rearrangement links TRBV4-3 to TRBJ1-2; D is unresolved. This TCR was sampled from a female donor in good health and CMV-seronegative. The sample taken for sequencing was PBMCs. In DNA form, the CDR3 reads TGCGCCAGCAGCAATTCTCTTACCCGGGAGGATGGCTACACCTTC. Amino acid sequence: CASSNSLTREDGYTF.